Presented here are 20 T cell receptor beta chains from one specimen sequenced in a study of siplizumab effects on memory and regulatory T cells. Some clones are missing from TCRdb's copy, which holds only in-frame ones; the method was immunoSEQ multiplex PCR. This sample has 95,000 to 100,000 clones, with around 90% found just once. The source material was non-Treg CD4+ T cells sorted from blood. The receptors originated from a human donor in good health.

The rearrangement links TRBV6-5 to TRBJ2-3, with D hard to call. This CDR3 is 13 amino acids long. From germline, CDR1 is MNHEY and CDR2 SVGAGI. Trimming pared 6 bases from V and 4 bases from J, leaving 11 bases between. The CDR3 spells CASSLAGSDTQYF. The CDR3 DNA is TGTGCCAGCAGCTTGGCCGGGTCAGATACGCAGTATTTT.

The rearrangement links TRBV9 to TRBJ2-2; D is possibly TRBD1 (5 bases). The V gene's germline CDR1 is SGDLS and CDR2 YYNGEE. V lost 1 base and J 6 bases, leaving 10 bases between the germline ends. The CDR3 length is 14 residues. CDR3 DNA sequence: TGTGCCAGCAGCGTACTAGGGGATGCCGGGGAGCTGTTTTTT. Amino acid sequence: CASSVLGDAGELFF.

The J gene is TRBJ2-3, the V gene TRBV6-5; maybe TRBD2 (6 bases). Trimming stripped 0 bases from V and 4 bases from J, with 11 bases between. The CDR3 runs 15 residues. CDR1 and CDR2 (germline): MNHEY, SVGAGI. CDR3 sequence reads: CASSYSGGLPDTQYF. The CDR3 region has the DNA TGTGCCAGCAGTTACTCTGGGGGACTTCCAGATACGCAGTATTTT.

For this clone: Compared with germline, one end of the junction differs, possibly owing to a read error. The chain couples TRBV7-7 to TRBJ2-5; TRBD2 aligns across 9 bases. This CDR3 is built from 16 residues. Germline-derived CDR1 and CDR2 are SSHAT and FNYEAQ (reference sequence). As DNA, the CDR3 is TGTGCTAGCAGCTTAGGCAGCGGGAGGCCGGGGGAGACCCAGTACTTC. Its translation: CASSLGSGRPGETQYF.

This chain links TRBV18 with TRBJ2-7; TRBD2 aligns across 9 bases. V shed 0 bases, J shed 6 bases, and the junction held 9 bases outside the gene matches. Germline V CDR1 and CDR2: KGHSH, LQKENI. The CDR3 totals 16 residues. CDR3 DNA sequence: TGTGCCAGCTCACCACCGGCTAGCGGGACTTTCGCCGAGCAGTACTTC. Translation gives CASSPPASGTFAEQYF. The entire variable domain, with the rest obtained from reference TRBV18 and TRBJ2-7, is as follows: NAGVMQNPRHLVRRRGQEARLRCSPMKGHSHVYWYRQLPEEGLKFMVYLQKENIIDESGMPKERFSAEFPKEGPSILRIQQVVRGDSAAYFCASSPPASGTFAEQYFGPGTRLTVT.

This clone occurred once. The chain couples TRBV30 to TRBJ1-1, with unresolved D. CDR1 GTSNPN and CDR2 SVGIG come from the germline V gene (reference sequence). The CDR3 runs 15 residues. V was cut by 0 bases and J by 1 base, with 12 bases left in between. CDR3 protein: CAWSVRIRPNTEAFF. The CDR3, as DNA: TGTGCCTGGAGTGTACGGATCCGGCCGAACACTGAAGCTTTCTTT. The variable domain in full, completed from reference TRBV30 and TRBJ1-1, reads SQTIHQWPATLVQPVGSPLSLECTVEGTSNPNLYWYRQAAGRGLQLLFYSVGIGQISSEVPQNLSASRPQDRQFILSSKKLLLSDSGFYLCAWSVRIRPNTEAFFGQGTRLTVV.

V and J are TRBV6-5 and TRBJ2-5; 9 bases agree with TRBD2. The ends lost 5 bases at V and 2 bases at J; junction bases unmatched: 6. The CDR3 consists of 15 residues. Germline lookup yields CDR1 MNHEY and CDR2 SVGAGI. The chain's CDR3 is CASSKGLALQETQYF. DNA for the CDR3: TGTGCCAGCAGTAAAGGACTAGCGTTGCAAGAGACCCAGTACTTC.

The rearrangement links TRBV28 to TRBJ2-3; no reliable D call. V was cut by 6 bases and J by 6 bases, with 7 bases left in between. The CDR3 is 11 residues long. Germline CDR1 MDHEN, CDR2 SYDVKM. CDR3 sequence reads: CASSTWDTQYF. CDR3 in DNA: TGTGCCAGCAGCACGTGGGATACGCAGTATTTT.

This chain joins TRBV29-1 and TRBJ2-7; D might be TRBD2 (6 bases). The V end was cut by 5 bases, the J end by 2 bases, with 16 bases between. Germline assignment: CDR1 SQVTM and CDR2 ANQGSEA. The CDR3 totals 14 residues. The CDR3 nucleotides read TGCAGCGTTTGGCTTACTAGCCCCACCTACGAGCAGTACTTC. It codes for CSVWLTSPTYEQYF.

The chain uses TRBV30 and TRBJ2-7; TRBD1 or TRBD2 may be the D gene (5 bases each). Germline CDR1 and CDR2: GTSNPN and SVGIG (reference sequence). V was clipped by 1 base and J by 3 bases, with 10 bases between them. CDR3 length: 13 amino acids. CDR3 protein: CAWSAWDGYEQYF. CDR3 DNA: TGTGCCTGGAGTGCATGGGACGGCTACGAGCAGTACTTC.

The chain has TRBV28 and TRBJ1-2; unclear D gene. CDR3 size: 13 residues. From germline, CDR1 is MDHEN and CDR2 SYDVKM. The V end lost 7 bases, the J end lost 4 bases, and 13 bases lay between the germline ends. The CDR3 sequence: CASTFSSFYGYTF. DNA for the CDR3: TGTGCCAGCACCTTCTCGTCGTTCTATGGCTACACCTTC.

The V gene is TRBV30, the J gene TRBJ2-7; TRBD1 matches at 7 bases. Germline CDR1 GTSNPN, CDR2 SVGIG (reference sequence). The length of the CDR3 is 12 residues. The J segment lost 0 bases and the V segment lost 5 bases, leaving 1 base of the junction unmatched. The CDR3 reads CAWRDSSYEQYF. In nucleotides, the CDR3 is TGTGCCTGGCGGGACAGCTCCTACGAGCAGTACTTC.

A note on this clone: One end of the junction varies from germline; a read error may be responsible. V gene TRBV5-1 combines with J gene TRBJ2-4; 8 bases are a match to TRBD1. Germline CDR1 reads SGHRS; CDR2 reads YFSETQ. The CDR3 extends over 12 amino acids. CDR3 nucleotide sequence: TGCGCCAGCAGCTTGACTCGGGACAGGCCGCTCTTC. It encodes CASSLTRDRPLF.

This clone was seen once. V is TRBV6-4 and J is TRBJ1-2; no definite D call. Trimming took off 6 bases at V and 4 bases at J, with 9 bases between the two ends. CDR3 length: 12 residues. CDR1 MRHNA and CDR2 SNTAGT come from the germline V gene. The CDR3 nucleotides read TGTGCCAGCAGACAACCGCCCTATGGCTACACCTTC. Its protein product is CASRQPPYGYTF.

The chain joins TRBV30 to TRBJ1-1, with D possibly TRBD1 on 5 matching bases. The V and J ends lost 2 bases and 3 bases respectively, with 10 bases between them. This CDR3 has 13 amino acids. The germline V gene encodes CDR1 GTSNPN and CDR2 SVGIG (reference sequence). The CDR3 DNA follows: TGTGCCTGGAGTAGGGGTTTGTACACTGAAGCTTTCTTT. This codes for CAWSRGLYTEAFF.

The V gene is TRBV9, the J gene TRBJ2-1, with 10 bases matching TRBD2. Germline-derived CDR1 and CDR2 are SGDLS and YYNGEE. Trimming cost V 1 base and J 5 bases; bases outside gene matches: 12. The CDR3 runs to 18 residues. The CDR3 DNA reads TGTGCCAGCAGCGTATCGACTAGCGGGCTCCCTAGGCACAATGAGCAGTTCTTC. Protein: CASSVSTSGLPRHNEQFF.

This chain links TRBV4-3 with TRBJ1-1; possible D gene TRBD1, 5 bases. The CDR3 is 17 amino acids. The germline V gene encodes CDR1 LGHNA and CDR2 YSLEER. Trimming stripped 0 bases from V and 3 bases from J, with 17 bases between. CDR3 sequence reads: CASSQDMLIGGDTEAFF. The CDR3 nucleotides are TGCGCCAGCAGCCAAGATATGCTTATTGGGGGGGACACTGAAGCTTTCTTT.

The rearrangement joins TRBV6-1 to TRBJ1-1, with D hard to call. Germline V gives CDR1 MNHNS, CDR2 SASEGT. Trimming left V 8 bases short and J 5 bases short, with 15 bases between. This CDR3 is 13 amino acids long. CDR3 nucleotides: TGTGCCAGCGGAAGGGCTAGAGATACTGAAGCTTTCTTT. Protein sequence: CASGRARDTEAFF.

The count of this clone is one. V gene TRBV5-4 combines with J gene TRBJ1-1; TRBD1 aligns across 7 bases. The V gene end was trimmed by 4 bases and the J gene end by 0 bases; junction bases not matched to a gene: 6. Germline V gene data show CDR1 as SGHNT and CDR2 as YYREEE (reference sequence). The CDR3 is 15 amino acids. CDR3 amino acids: CASSARTGLNTEAFF. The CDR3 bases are TGTGCCAGCAGCGCCCGGACAGGTTTGAACACTGAAGCTTTCTTT.

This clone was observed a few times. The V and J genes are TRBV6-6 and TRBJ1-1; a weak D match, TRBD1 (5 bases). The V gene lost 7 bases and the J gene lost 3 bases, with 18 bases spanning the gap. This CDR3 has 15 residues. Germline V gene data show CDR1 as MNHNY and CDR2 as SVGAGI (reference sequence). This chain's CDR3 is CASIPGGGRDTEAFF. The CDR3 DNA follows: TGTGCCAGCATCCCGGGTGGGGGACGGGACACTGAAGCTTTCTTT.